This T cell receptor beta chain was sequenced for a study of technical replicates of blood from several donors. Measured with immunoSEQ multiplex PCR; TCRdb has only the in-frame clones, and not every one. The data contain 70,000 to 90,000 clones, more than 90% of them singletons. V lost 2 bases to trimming and J lost 2 bases, with 16 bases between them. The CDR3 has 16 amino acids. CDR1 MNHEY and CDR2 SMNVEV come from the germline V gene (reference sequence). What was sequenced was T cells isolated from PBMCs. The rearrangement uses TRBV27 and TRBJ2-7; possible D gene TRBD1, 6 bases. The sequence derives from a human donor in good health. CDR3 amino acids: CASSLNPTGSTYEQYF. Written as DNA, the CDR3 is TGTGCCAGCAGTTTAAACCCGACAGGCTCTACCTACGAGCAGTACTTC.